The 13 T cell receptor beta chains below all came from one sample that was sequenced in a study of glioma-infiltrating T cells. Amplification of TCR alpha and beta CDR3 regions from RNA used iRepertoire nested multiplex PCR. TCRdb reprocessed the multiplex PCR reads with MiXCR, giving one entry per CDR3 protein. Here the sample spans over 140,000 distinct CDR3 sequences, roughly two fifths being singletons. Sequencing used glioma tissue, nonneoplastic brain tissue, or PBMCs (not recorded which). The receptors were sampled from a human donor with low-grade glioma or glioblastoma, undergoing nonglioma brain surgery, or in good health (not recorded which).

This clonotype was recorded a few times. V gene TRBV27 combines with J gene TRBJ2-1; no definite D call. Germline lookup yields CDR1 MNHEY and CDR2 SMNVEV (reference sequence). The CDR3 extends over 14 amino acids. The V end lost 4 bases, the J end lost 1 base, and 8 bases lay between the germline ends. Here the CDR3 reads CASSSVGSYNEQFF. The DNA of the CDR3 is TGTGCCAGCAGTTCCGTGGGATCCTACAATGAGCAGTTCTTC.

V and J are TRBV20-1 and TRBJ2-3; 9 bases are a match to TRBD2. The CDR3 covers 14 residues. V gave up 6 bases and J gave up 5 bases; unmatched junction bases: 9. CDR1 and CDR2 (germline): DFQATT, SNEGSKA (reference sequence). The CDR3 sequence: CSAVGGRAQDTQYF. In nucleotides, the CDR3 is TGCAGTGCGGTAGGCGGGAGGGCCCAAGATACGCAGTATTTT.

The rearrangement links TRBV2 to TRBJ1-6; D is unclear. This CDR3 contains 12 residues. Trimming shortened V by 6 bases and J by 10 bases, and 10 bases separated the two germline ends. CDR1 is SNHLY, CDR2 FYNNEI, per germline. The CDR3 DNA reads TGTGCCAGCAGAACGACGGCCTCACCCCTCCACTTT. Translated, it gives CASRTTASPLHF. Full variable domain (remainder filled in from reference TRBV2 and TRBJ1-6): EPEVTQTPSHQVTQMGQEVILRCVPISNHLYFYWYRQILGQKVEFLVSFYNNEISEKSEIFDDQFSVERPDGSNFTLKIRSTKLEDSAMYFCASRTTASPLHFGNGTRLTVT.

The chain links TRBV6-1 to TRBJ2-7; D remains unclear. This CDR3 contains 12 residues. The germline CDR1 and CDR2 sequences are MNHNS and SASEGT. V lost 5 bases, J lost 3 bases, and 8 bases lay in between. The CDR3 sequence: CASSSPLYEQYF. DNA of the CDR3: TGTGCCAGCAGTTCTCCACTCTACGAGCAGTACTTC.

The gene calls are TRBV20-1 and TRBJ1-5, with D uncertain. The germline V gene has CDR1 DFQATT and CDR2 SNEGSKA (reference sequence). There are 15 residues in the CDR3. V was pared by 5 bases and J by 5 bases, with 19 bases between. CDR3 amino acids: CSAAPGPNRHQPQHF. The CDR3 nucleotides read TGCAGTGCTGCCCCGGGCCCCAATCGACATCAGCCCCAGCATTTT.

The chain carries TRBV6-2 or TRBV6-3 and TRBJ1-2, with D unclear. Trimming left V 0 bases short and J 3 bases short, with 8 bases between. CDR1 MNHEY and CDR2 SVGEGT come from the germline V gene. The CDR3 sequence is 14 residues long. The CDR3 DNA sequence: TGTGCCAGCAGTTACTCTCGGACGGACTATGGCTACACCTTC. This codes for CASSYSRTDYGYTF.

This chain uses TRBV3-1 with TRBJ2-5; D is unresolved. Between the trimmed V and J ends, which lost 0 bases and 1 base, there was a span of 12 bases. The CDR3 runs to 16 residues. Looked up from germline, CDR1 is LGHDT and CDR2 is YNNKEL (reference sequence). The CDR3: CASSQDRNFLQETQYF. The CDR3 nucleotides are TGTGCCAGCAGCCAAGATCGTAACTTTCTCCAAGAGACCCAGTACTTC.

In this sample, this clonotype turned up a few times. The chain joins TRBV10-3 to TRBJ2-5, with a weak D call TRBD2 (5 bases). From germline, CDR1 is ENHRY and CDR2 SYGVKD. V lost 8 bases to trimming and J lost 4 bases, with 11 bases between them. The CDR3 has 12 amino acids. Here the CDR3 reads CAISSGGETQYF. The CDR3 DNA reads as TGTGCCATCTCGTCAGGAGGAGAGACCCAGTACTTC.

The rearrangement links TRBV19 to TRBJ1-1, with 8 nucleotides matching TRBD1. Germline CDR1 reads LNHDA; CDR2 reads SQIVND (reference sequence). The CDR3 is 15 amino acids. J was trimmed by 4 bases and V by 6 bases; bases with no gene match: 10. The CDR3 nucleotides are TGTGCCAGTAGGACAGGGGAGGGTATTGGCACTGAAGCTTTCTTT. Protein product: CASRTGEGIGTEAFF.

This chain connects TRBV20-1 to TRBJ2-5, with unresolved D. This CDR3 has 13 amino acids. The germline CDR1 and CDR2 sequences are DFQATT and SNEGSKA (reference sequence). V gave up 3 bases and J gave up 3 bases, with 11 bases separating them. The CDR3 loop reads CSASAAVKETQYF. The CDR3 DNA is TGCAGTGCTAGTGCAGCAGTTAAAGAGACCCAGTACTTC.

The V gene is TRBV20-1, the J gene TRBJ2-3; 9 bases align to TRBD2. The germline CDR1 and CDR2 sequences are DFQATT and SNEGSKA (reference sequence). This CDR3 has 14 residues. CDR3: CSSLGRGGVDTQYF. The CDR3 nucleotides read TGCAGCAGTCTTGGGCGGGGGGGGGTAGATACGCAGTATTTT.

The gene calls are TRBV6-1 and TRBJ1-1; D is unclear. V dropped 4 bases and J dropped 3 bases, with 9 bases sitting between them. This CDR3 comprises 13 residues. Germline assignment: CDR1 MNHNS and CDR2 SASEGT. The CDR3 reads CASSVNGDTEAFF. Here the CDR3 DNA reads TGTGCCAGCAGTGTAAACGGGGACACTGAAGCTTTCTTT.

The chain joins TRBV2 to TRBJ2-5; D tentatively fits TRBD1 or TRBD2 (5 bases each). CDR1 and CDR2 from the germline V gene are SNHLY and FYNNEI. This CDR3 comprises 12 residues. The V gene lost 9 bases and the J gene lost 6 bases, with 14 bases spanning the gap. In DNA form, the CDR3 reads TGTGCCAGTACTGGGACCACGAAGACCCAGTACTTC. It specifies CASTGTTKTQYF.